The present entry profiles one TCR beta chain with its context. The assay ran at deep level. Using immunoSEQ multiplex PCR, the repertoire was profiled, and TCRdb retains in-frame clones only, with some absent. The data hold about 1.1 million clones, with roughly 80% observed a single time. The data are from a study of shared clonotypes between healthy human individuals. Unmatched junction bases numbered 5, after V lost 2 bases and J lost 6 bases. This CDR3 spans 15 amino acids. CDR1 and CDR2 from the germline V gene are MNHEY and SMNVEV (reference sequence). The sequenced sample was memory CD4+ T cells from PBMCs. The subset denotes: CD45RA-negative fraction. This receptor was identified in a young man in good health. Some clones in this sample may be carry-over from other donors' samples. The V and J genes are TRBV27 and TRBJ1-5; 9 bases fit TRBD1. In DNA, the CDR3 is TGTGCCAGCAGTTTAAGGGGACAGGGAAGTCAGCCCCAGCATTTT. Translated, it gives CASSLRGQGSQPQHF.